This T cell receptor beta chain was documented in a study of blood T cell repertoires in COVID-19. Study in general: Nucleic acid was either cDNA or gDNA, and it came from T cells, B-cell-depleted T cells, or PBMCs.

Sequencing used immunoSEQ multiplex PCR; TCRdb keeps in-frame clones, though not all of them. The repertoire consists of 150,000 to 200,000 clones, with about 86% occurring once and the leading ten covering approximately 4%. Germline V lookup: CDR1 SGHNT, CDR2 YYREEE (reference sequence). Unmatched junction bases numbered 6, after V lost 3 bases and J lost 5 bases. This CDR3 is built from 16 residues. This TCR came from a man younger than 35 with active or convalescent COVID-19. The specimen was peripheral blood. The J gene is TRBJ2-3, the V gene TRBV5-4; 13 nucleotides line up with TRBD2. CDR3 amino acids: CASSSGTSGNVDTQYF. CDR3 DNA sequence: TGTGCCAGCAGCTCCGGGACTAGCGGGAATGTAGATACGCAGTATTTT.